This record concerns one TCR beta chain sequence. Antigen specificity is unknown. Assay: immunoSEQ multiplex PCR; the TCRdb copy retains only in-frame clones and omits some. The sample has 70,000 to 90,000 clones; 70% to 90% are singletons. The V segment lost 0 bases and the J segment 8 bases; nucleotides outside the gene matches: 4. This CDR3 spans 13 amino acids. CDR1 and CDR2 from the germline V gene are SGHNT and YYREEE (reference sequence). The record originates from a study of T cell responses to AZD1222 COVID-19 vaccine. The study's findings and limits: Unmutated variant regions reportedly attract nearly half of all spike-specific TCRs. Scientists sampled the repertoires only once the peak T cell response had passed. Regions 160-218 and 743-854 dominated among vaccine-associated CD4 TCRs spanning spike.

Analysis merged second doses at about 4 or about 12 weeks. The chain has TRBV5-4 and TRBJ1-2; 7 nucleotides match TRBD1. The specimen was peripheral blood, collected 28 days after the second AZD1222 dose. The TCR sequence derives from an adult who received the AZD1222 COVID-19 vaccine. The CDR3 is CASSLETGVGYTF. The CDR3 coding sequence is TGTGCCAGCAGCTTGGAAACAGGGGTCGGCTACACCTTC.